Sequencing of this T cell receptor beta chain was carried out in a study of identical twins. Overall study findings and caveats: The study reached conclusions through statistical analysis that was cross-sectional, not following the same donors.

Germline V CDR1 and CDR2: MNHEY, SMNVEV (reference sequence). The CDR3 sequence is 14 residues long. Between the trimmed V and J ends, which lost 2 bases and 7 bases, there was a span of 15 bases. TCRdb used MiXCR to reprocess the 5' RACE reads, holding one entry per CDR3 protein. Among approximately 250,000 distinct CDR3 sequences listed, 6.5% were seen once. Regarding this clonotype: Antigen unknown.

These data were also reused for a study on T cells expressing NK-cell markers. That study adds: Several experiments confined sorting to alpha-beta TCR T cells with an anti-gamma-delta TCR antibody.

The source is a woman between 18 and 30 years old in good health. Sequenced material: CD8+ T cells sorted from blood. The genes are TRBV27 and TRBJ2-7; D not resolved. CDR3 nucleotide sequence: TGTGCCAGCAGTTTACTAAGATCCTTGATGGAGCAGTACTTC. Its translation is CASSLLRSLMEQYF.